This TCR beta chain came from a study of vaccination and CD4 T cells after COVID-19. The overall study: Everyone enrolled got two doses of BNT162b2 or mRNA-1273 vaccine. The control cultures got either a CEFX pool, an HIV-1 Nef pool, or no peptide at all.

The treatment here: approximately 10-day PBMC culture with coronavirus spike peptide pools or control peptides (ViraFEST assay). This clonotype was observed a few times. Its antigen is unidentified. With the Oncomine TCR Beta short-read assay, DNA from cultured CD4+ T cells was sequenced. MiXCR was run by TCRdb on the PCR reads, yielding one entry per CDR3 protein. The data contain fewer than 10,000 distinct CDR3 sequences, over 60% of them singletons. This TCR derives from a human donor who had recovered from COVID-19. Input material: CD4+ T cells from blood, cultured in vitro.

The CDR3 nucleotides read TGTGCCAGCAGTTACCAAGAAAATTCACCCCTCCACTTT. Translated, it gives CASSYQENSPLHF. The chain combines TRBV6-5 with TRBJ1-6; no reliable D call. With 2 bases removed from V and 7 bases from J, the gap between germline ends came to 6 bases. The CDR3 sequence is 13 residues long. Germline loops: CDR1 MNHEY, CDR2 SVGAGI.